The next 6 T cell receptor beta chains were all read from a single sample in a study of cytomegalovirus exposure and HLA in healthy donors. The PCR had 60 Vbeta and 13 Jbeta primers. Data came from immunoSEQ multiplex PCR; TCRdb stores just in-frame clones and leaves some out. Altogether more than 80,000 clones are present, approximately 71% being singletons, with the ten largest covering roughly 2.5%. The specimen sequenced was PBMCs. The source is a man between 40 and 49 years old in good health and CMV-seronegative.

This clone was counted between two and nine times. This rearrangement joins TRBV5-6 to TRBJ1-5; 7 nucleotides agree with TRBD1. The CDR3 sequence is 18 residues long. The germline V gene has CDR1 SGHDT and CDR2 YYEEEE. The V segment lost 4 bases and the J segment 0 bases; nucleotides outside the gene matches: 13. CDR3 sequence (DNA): TGTGCCAGCAGCCCGGTGGGGGACAGCCTCCATAGCAATCAGCCCCAGCATTTT. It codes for CASSPVGDSLHSNQPQHF. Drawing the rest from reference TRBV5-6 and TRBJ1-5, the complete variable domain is DAGVTQSPTHLIKTRGQQVTLRCSPKSGHDTVSWYQQALGQGPQFIFQYYEEEERQRGNFPDRFSGHQFPNYSSELNVNALLLGDSALYLCASSPVGDSLHSNQPQHFGDGTRLSIL.

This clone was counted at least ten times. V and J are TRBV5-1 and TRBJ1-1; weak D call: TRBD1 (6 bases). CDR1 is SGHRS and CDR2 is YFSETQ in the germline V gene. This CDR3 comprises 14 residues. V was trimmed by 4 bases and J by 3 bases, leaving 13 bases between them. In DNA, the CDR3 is TGCGCCAGCAGCACCAGGGGAGGGTACACTGAAGCTTTCTTT. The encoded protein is CASSTRGGYTEAFF.

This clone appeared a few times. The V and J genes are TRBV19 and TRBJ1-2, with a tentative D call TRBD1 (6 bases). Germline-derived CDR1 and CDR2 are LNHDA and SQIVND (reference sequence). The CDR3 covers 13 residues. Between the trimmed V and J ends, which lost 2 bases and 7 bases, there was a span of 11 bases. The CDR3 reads CASSIQGLAGYTF. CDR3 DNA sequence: TGTGCCAGTAGTATACAGGGGCTTGCTGGCTACACCTTC. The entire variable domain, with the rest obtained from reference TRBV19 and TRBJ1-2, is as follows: DGGITQSPKYLFRKEGQNVTLSCEQNLNHDAMYWYRQDPGQGLRLIYYSQIVNDFQKGDIAEGYSVSREKKESFPLTVTSAQKNPTAFYLCASSIQGLAGYTFGSGTRLTVV.

The CDR3 bases are TGTGCCAGCAGCTCCGGGACAGCCAACACCGGGGAGCTGTTTTTT. It translates to CASSSGTANTGELFF. The chain is built from TRBV7-7 and TRBJ2-2; 7 bases fit TRBD1. V was clipped by 4 bases and J by 2 bases; unmatched bases: 4. Germline lookup yields CDR1 SSHAT and CDR2 FNYEAQ (reference sequence). This CDR3 comprises 15 residues. Looking up the rest from reference TRBV7-7 and TRBJ2-2 gives the full variable domain: GAGVSQSPRYKVTKRGQDVTLRCDPISSHATLYWYQQALGQGPEFLTYFNYEAQPDKSGLPSDRFSAERPEGSISTLTIQRTEQRDSAMYRCASSSGTANTGELFFGEGSRLTVL.

The CDR3 DNA is TGTGCCAGCAGCCAAGGTCAGGCGGGGGGGCTCACAGATACGCAGTATTTT. Translated: CASSQGQAGGLTDTQYF. This chain joins TRBV4-2 and TRBJ2-3, with TRBD2 matching 9 bases. Germline-derived CDR1 and CDR2 are LGHNA and YNFKEQ. Trimming removed 1 base from V and 2 bases from J; junction bases left unmatched: 7. This CDR3 has 17 amino acids.

The CDR3 bases are TGTGCCAGCAGCTTTACTAGCGGGGGCCTCGGGGGTGGTGAGCAGTTCTTC. Protein product: CASSFTSGGLGGGEQFF. The genes are TRBV7-9 and TRBJ2-1; TRBD2 matches at 11 bases. Losses at the gene ends were 3 bases for V and 9 bases for J; bases not matched to a gene: 13. The length of the CDR3 is 17 residues. The germline V gene encodes CDR1 SEHNR and CDR2 FQNEAQ (reference sequence).